The rows below give T cell receptor beta chains drawn from one sample of a study of graft-versus-host responses after intestinal transplantation. Sequencing used immunoSEQ multiplex PCR; TCRdb keeps in-frame clones, though not all of them. This table holds 8,500 to 11,000 clones, approximately 31% found once. The specimen comprised alloreactive CD4+ T cells from a mixed lymphocyte reaction culture, sampled before transplantation. The origin of the receptors is a human patient who was an organ donor for intestinal transplantation. Each CDR3 is given with its conserved first and last residue. A D gene is named only where the DNA matches it firmly. Only part of the rows carry a size: once, few, many, or a class if the clone is expanded.

clone_size j_call v_call d_call cdr3_nt cdr3_aa
few TRBJ2-5 TRBV6-1 NA TGTGCCAGCAATCGGCGGGGTCAAGAGACCCAGTACTTC CASNRRGQETQYF
NA TRBJ2-3 TRBV7-9 TRBD2 TGTGCCAGCAGCTTAGTTCTAGCGGGCACAGATACGCAGTATTTT CASSLVLAGTDTQYF
medium-sized TRBJ1-2 TRBV5-1 TRBD1 TGCGCCAGCAGCTTCGGCCACCAGGGAGGGGGCGCGGGAGGCTACACCTTC CASSFGHQGGGAGGYTF
medium-sized TRBJ1-2 TRBV5-8 TRBD1 TGTGCCAGCAGGACTTTCCGACAGGGAAACTATGGCTACACCTTC CASRTFRQGNYGYTF
NA TRBJ1-1 TRBV5-6 NA TGTGCCAGCAGCCCCCTTGGTACGGTGGCGGGAACTGAAGCTTTCTTT CASSPLGTVAGTEAFF
few TRBJ2-5 TRBV20-1 NA TGCAGTGCTAGCCTCCGGGAGACCCAGTACTTC CSASLRETQYF
few TRBJ2-7 TRBV4-2 NA TGTGCCAGCAGCTTGGACACCTACGAGCAGTACTTC CASSLDTYEQYF
few TRBJ1-1 TRBV25-1 NA TGTGCCAGCTTATCTCTTGTAGGCACTGAAGCTTTCTTT CASLSLVGTEAFF
NA TRBJ2-1 TRBV5-1 NA TGCGCCAGCAGCCTGGAGGCCAGTTCCTACAATGAGCAGTTCTTC CASSLEASSYNEQFF
medium-sized TRBJ2-7 TRBV6-6 NA TGTGCCAGCAGTTACTCGACCTACGAGCAGTACTTC CASSYSTYEQYF
NA TRBJ2-3 TRBV7-2 NA TGTGCCAGCAGCTTTGTTCTGGGGGCGACAGATACGCAGTATTTT CASSFVLGATDTQYF
once TRBJ1-1 TRBV18 TRBD1 TGTGCCAGCTCACCCTACTGGGGACAGGGGTACGTCACTGAAGCTTTCTTT CASSPYWGQGYVTEAFF
NA TRBJ1-2 TRBV6-1 NA TGTGCCAGCAGTGATTTTACAGGTTCCCCGGAGAAAATTCGATATGGCTACACCTTC CASSDFTGSPEKIRYGYTF
few TRBJ2-1 TRBV6-5 TRBD1 TGTGCCAGCAGTTACGGGACAGGGGGCTACAATGAGCAGTTCTTC CASSYGTGGYNEQFF
NA TRBJ1-3 TRBV5-6 TRBD1 TGTGCCAGCAGCTTGTTCGGGACAGGGAGAAACACCATATATTTT CASSLFGTGRNTIYF
NA TRBJ1-5 TRBV6-1 NA TGTGCCAGCCACTTAGGAGGAGGGGTAAATCAGCCCCAGCATTTT CASHLGGGVNQPQHF
NA TRBJ2-1 TRBV6-5 NA TGTGCCAGCAGTTACAACGACAGGGAGCAGTTCTTC CASSYNDREQFF
NA TRBJ2-5 TRBV4-2 NA TGTGCCAGCAGCCAAGCCGGCAGGGGCGAATTCGAGACCCAGTACTTC CASSQAGRGEFETQYF
NA TRBJ2-7 TRBV11-2 NA TGTGCCAGCAGCTCTTTCGGGACAAGGGCTTACGAGCAGTACTTC CASSSFGTRAYEQYF
NA TRBJ2-5 TRBV11-3 TRBD2 TGTGCCAGCAGCCCCTCGTCAAGCGGGGGAGGCCAAGAGACCCAGTACTTC CASSPSSSGGGQETQYF
NA TRBJ1-4 TRBV5-4 TRBD1 TGTGCCAGCAGCGCGGACAGGGGGGCGGGAAAACTGTTTTTT CASSADRGAGKLFF
NA TRBJ2-5 TRBV5-4 TRBD2 TGTGCCAGCAGCTTGGGACTAGCTGGGGAGACCCAGTACTTC CASSLGLAGETQYF
few TRBJ1-1 TRBV2 NA TGTGCCAGCCGCGGCAGAGAATACACTGAAGCTTTCTTT CASRGREYTEAFF
few TRBJ1-2 TRBV11-3 TRBD1 TGTGCCAGCAGCTTAGGACAGGGATCATATGGCTACACCTTC CASSLGQGSYGYTF
NA TRBJ2-5 TRBV5-1 TRBD2 TGCGCCAGCAGCGTGGGACTCGCGGGGGGGATAGAGACCCAGTACTTC CASSVGLAGGIETQYF
NA TRBJ2-2 TRBV2 NA TGTGCCAGCACCGCCCGAAGTACGAACACCGGGGAGCTGTTTTTT CASTARSTNTGELFF
medium-sized TRBJ2-3 TRBV4-2 TRBD2 TGTGCCAGCAGCCAAGATCCGGGACTAGCACAAGATACGCAGTATTTT CASSQDPGLAQDTQYF